This is a list of T cell receptor beta chains from one sample in a study of post-analysis software for immune sequencing data. TCRdb used MiXCR to reprocess the PCR reads, holding one entry per CDR3 protein. The sample holds about 820,000 distinct CDR3 sequences, about 50% seen once. The sequenced sample consisted of blood. The receptors were gathered from a girl aged 5-17 years with multiple sclerosis. Both conserved end residues are part of each CDR3. D genes are given only for firm matches. Clone size, where shown, is once, few, many, or a class for clones that have expanded.

D	J	V	size	CDR3	DNA
TRBD1	TRBJ2-5	TRBV5-1	few	CASSLTGGLETQYF	TGCGCCAGCAGCCTTACAGGGGGCCTGGAGACCCAGTACTTC
.	TRBJ2-1	TRBV3-1	few	CASSQDIPRGRAYNEQFF	TGTGCCAGCAGCCAAGATATTCCCCGGGGGCGAGCCTACAATGAGCAGTTCTTC
TRBD2	TRBJ2-4	TRBV27	.	CASSSRVGGIQYF	TGTGCCAGCAGTTCTCGAGTCGGGGGGATTCAGTACTTC
.	TRBJ2-1	TRBV20-1	few	CSAPGRADYNEQFF	TGCAGTGCCCCGGGGAGAGCGGATTACAATGAGCAGTTCTTC
TRBD2	TRBJ2-5	TRBV5-1	.	CASSPWTSGRSETQYF	TGCGCCAGCAGCCCCTGGACTAGCGGGAGATCGGAGACCCAGTACTTC
.	TRBJ2-7	TRBV12-3/TRBV12-4	.	CASSLTTGTYYEQYF	TGTGCCAGCAGTCTCACCACCGGGACATACTACGAGCAGTACTTC
.	TRBJ2-5	TRBV30	.	CAWRVGGETQYF	TGTGCCTGGAGGGTAGGAGGGGAGACCCAGTACTTC
.	TRBJ1-5	TRBV4-1	.	CASSQDARPGAGGQPQHF	TGCGCCAGCAGCCAAGATGCGCGCCCGGGGGCGGGGGGCCAGCCCCAGCATTTT
.	TRBJ1-1	TRBV29-1	.	CSVVSASTNTEVFF	TGCAGCGTTGTTTCGGCCAGCACGAACACTGAAGTTTTCTTT
TRBD1	TRBJ2-5	TRBV5-1	.	CASSYGSTGPQETQYF	TGCGCCAGCAGCTACGGATCGACAGGGCCCCAAGAGACCCAGTACTTC
TRBD2	TRBJ2-3	TRBV12-3/TRBV12-4	.	CASSSRTSKNTDTQYF	TGTGCCAGCAGTTCCCGGACTAGCAAAAACACAGATACGCAGTATTTT
.	TRBJ2-5	TRBV3-1	.	CASSDGPLRTTSEQYF	TGTGCCAGCAGCGACGGACCCTTACGGACCACATCGGAGCAGTACTTC
.	TRBJ2-3	TRBV13	once	CASSLFRDTQYF	TGTGCCAGCAGCTTGTTTAGAGATACGCAGTATTTT
.	TRBJ1-2	TRBV27	.	CASSDRQGQLKFNGYTF	TGTGCCAGCAGCGACAGACAAGGTCAGCTCAAGTTTAATGGCTACACCTTC
.	TRBJ1-1	TRBV6-5	.	CASSYGTKRTEAFF	TGTGCCAGCAGTTACGGGACCAAGAGGACTGAAGCTTTCTTT
TRBD1	TRBJ2-3	TRBV6-4	few	CASSLGQGASDTQYF	TGTGCCAGCAGTCTCGGACAGGGGGCTTCAGATACGCAGTATTTT
TRBD2	TRBJ2-5	TRBV7-2	.	CARIPGTSGGQETQYF	TGTGCCCGCATCCCAGGGACTAGCGGGGGCCAAGAGACCCAGTACTTC
TRBD1	TRBJ2-7	TRBV29-1	.	CSVVIQGSLEQYF	TGCAGCGTTGTTATACAGGGGTCCCTCGAGCAGTACTTC
TRBD2	TRBJ2-7	TRBV7-2	few	CASSPRLAGASEQYF	TGTGCCAGCAGCCCCCGACTAGCGGGAGCTTCCGAGCAGTACTTC
.	TRBJ2-3	TRBV6-6	.	CASSYLSGTDTQYF	TGTGCCAGCAGTTACCTCTCAGGGACAGATACGCAGTATTTT
TRBD2	TRBJ2-7	TRBV20-1	.	CSAAGPSGEQYF	TGCAGTGCAGCGGGACCGTCGGGCGAGCAGTACTTC
TRBD1	TRBJ1-5	TRBV28	.	CASRVQGAVGQPQHF	TGTGCCAGCAGGGTACAGGGGGCAGTGGGCCAGCCCCAGCATTTT
.	TRBJ1-2	TRBV7-9	.	CASSLGSTLNYGYTF	TGTGCCAGCAGCTTGGGCAGTACTTTAAACTATGGCTACACCTTC